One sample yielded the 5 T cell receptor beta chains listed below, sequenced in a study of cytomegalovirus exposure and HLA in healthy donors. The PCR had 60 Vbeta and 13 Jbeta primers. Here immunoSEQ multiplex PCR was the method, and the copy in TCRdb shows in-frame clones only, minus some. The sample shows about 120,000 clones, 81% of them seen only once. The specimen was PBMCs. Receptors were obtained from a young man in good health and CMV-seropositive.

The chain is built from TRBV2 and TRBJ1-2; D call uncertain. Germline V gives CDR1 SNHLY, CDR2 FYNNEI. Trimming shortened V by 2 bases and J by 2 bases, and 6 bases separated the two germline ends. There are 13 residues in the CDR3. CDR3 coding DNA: TGTGCCAGCAGTGAATTACTAAACTATGGCTACACCTTC. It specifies CASSELLNYGYTF.

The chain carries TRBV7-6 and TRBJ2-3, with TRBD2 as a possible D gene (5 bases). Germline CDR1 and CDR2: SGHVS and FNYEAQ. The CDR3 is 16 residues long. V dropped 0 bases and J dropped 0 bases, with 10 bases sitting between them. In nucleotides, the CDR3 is TGTGCCAGCAGCTTAGCCGGACTGCTAAGCACAGATACGCAGTATTTT. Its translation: CASSLAGLLSTDTQYF.

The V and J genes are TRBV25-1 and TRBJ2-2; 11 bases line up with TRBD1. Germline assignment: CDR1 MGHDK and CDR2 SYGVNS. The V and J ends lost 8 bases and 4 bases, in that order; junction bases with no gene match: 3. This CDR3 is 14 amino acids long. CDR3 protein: CASGQGAGTGELFF. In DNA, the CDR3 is TGTGCCAGCGGACAGGGGGCCGGCACCGGGGAGCTGTTTTTT. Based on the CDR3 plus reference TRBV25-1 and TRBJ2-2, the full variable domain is EADIYQTPRYLVIGTGKKITLECSQTMGHDKMYWYQQDPGMELHLIHYSYGVNSTEKGDLSSESTVSRIRTEHFPLTLESARPSHTSQYLCASGQGAGTGELFFGEGSRLTVL.

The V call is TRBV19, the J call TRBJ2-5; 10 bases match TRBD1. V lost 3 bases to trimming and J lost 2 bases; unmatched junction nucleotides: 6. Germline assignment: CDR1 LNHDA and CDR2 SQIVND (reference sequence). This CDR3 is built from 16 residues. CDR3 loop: CASSMFRDRGQETQYF. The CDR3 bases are TGTGCCAGTAGTATGTTCCGGGACAGGGGACAAGAGACCCAGTACTTC. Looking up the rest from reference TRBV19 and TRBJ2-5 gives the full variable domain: DGGITQSPKYLFRKEGQNVTLSCEQNLNHDAMYWYRQDPGQGLRLIYYSQIVNDFQKGDIAEGYSVSREKKESFPLTVTSAQKNPTAFYLCASSMFRDRGQETQYFGPGTRLLVL.

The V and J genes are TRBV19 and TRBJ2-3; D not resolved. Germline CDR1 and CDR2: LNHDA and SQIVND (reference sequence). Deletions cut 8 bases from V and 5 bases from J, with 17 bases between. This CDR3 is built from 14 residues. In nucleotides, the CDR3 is TGTGCCAGTTCCCCCCTTTTAACCGGAGATACGCAGTATTTT. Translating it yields CASSPLLTGDTQYF. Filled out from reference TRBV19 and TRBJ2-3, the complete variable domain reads DGGITQSPKYLFRKEGQNVTLSCEQNLNHDAMYWYRQDPGQGLRLIYYSQIVNDFQKGDIAEGYSVSREKKESFPLTVTSAQKNPTAFYLCASSPLLTGDTQYFGPGTRLTVL.